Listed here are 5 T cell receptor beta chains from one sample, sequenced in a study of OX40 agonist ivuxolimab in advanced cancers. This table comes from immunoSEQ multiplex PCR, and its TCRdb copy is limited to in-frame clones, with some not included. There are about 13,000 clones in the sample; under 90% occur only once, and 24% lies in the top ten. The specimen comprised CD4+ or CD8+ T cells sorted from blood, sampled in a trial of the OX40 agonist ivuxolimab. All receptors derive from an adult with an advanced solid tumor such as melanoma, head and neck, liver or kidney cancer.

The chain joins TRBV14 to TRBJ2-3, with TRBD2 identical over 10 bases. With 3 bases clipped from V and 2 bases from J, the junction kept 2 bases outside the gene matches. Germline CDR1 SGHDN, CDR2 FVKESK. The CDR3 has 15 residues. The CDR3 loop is CASSHSGGPTDTQYF. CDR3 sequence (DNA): TGTGCCAGCAGCCATAGCGGGGGGCCCACAGATACGCAGTATTTT. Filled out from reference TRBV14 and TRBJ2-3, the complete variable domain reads EAGVTQFPSHSVIEKGQTVTLRCDPISGHDNLYWYRRVMGKEIKFLLHFVKESKQDESGMPNNRFLAERTGGTYSTLKVQPAELEDSGVYFCASSHSGGPTDTQYFGPGTRLTVL.

DNA of the CDR3: TGTGCCTGGAATGGTGGACAGGGGGTCACTGAAGCTTTCTTT. This codes for CAWNGGQGVTEAFF. V gene TRBV30 combines with J gene TRBJ1-1; TRBD1 aligns across 10 bases. This CDR3 has 14 residues. CDR1 and CDR2 from the germline V gene are GTSNPN and SVGIG (reference sequence). The junction had 6 bases not matched to a gene; V was cut back by 4 bases and J by 4 bases.

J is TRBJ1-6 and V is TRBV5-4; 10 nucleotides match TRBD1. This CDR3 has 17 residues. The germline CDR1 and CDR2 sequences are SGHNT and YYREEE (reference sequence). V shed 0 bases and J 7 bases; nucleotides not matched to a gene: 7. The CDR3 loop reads CASSLAGQGSENSPLHF. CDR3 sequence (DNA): TGTGCCAGCAGCTTGGCGGGACAGGGGAGCGAAAATTCACCCCTCCACTTT. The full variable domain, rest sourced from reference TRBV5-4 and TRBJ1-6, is ETGVTQSPTHLIKTRGQQVTLRCSSQSGHNTVSWYQQALGQGPQFIFQYYREEENGRGNFPPRFSGLQFPNYSSELNVNALELDDSALYLCASSLAGQGSENSPLHFGNGTRLTVT.

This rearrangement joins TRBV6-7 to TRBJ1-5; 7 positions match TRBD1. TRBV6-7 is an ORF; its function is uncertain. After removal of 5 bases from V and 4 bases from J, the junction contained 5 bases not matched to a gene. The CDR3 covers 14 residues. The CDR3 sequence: CASSTGQKNQPQHF. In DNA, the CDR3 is TGTGCCAGCAGTACGGGACAGAAAAATCAGCCCCAGCATTTT.

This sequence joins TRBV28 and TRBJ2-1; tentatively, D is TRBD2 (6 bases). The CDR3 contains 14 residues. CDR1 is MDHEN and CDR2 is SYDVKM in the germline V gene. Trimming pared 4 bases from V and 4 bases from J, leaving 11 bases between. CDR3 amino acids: CASSWTNGYNEQFF. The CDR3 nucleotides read TGTGCCAGCAGTTGGACTAACGGTTACAATGAGCAGTTCTTC. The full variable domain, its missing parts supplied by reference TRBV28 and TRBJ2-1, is DVKVTQSSRYLVKRTGEKVFLECVQDMDHENMFWYRQDPGLGLRLIYFSYDVKMKEKGDIPEGYSVSREKKERFSLILESASTNQTSMYLCASSWTNGYNEQFFGPGTRLTVL.